A selection of T cell receptor beta chains follows, all from one sample in a study of PD-L1 blockade in urothelial cancer. Profiling relied on immunoSEQ multiplex PCR, and the TCRdb table lists in-frame clones only, not all of them. The repertoire includes roughly 39,000 clones, around 89% of them detected once, and less than 2% sits in the top ten. Sequencing was performed on PBMCs, taken around atezolizumab (anti-PD-L1) treatment. Source of these receptors: a man aged 60 to 75 with urothelial cancer. CDR3s include the opening cysteine and the closing phenylalanine or tryptophan. A D gene is named only where the DNA matches it firmly.

D: -; V: TRBV5-6; J: TRBJ1-1; DNA: TGTGCCAGCAGCTTGCCCCGAAGCCCGGCTGAAGCTTTCTTT; CDR3: CASSLPRSPAEAFF
D: -; V: TRBV7-3; J: TRBJ2-3; DNA: TGTGCCAGCAGCCCACCCGGGCGGGGCGGCACAGATACGCAGTATTTT; CDR3: CASSPPGRGGTDTQYF
D: -; V: TRBV5-1; J: TRBJ1-1; DNA: TGCGCCAGCAGCCGGGGGGCTCCGAACACTGAAGCTTTCTTT; CDR3: CASSRGAPNTEAFF
D: TRBD1; V: TRBV27; J: TRBJ1-1; DNA: TGTGCCAGCAGTCATGGACAGGGGGGCACTGAAGCTTTCTTT; CDR3: CASSHGQGGTEAFF
D: TRBD2; V: TRBV7-7; J: TRBJ2-6; DNA: TGTGCCAGCAGCCGACTGCGCGGGGGGGCCTCTGGGGCCAACGTCCTGACTTTC; CDR3: CASSRLRGGASGANVLTF
D: TRBD2; V: TRBV7-2; J: TRBJ2-5; DNA: TGTGCCAGCAGCTTAGCGCCGGCTAGCGGGGGAGAGACCCAGTACTTC; CDR3: CASSLAPASGGETQYF
D: -; V: TRBV29-1; J: TRBJ2-2; DNA: TGCAGCGTTGTCATCCCCCCCACCGGGGAGCTGTTTTTT; CDR3: CSVVIPPTGELFF
D: TRBD2; V: TRBV25-1; J: TRBJ2-3; DNA: TGTGCCAGCATTCAGAATTGGATGGGCGGGGGAAATACGCAGTATTTT; CDR3: CASIQNWMGGGNTQYF
D: TRBD1; V: TRBV4-1; J: TRBJ1-4; DNA: TGCGCCAGCAGCCTAGTCCCGGGACAGGGGGCCGCGGAAAAACTGTTTTTT; CDR3: CASSLVPGQGAAEKLFF
D: TRBD1; V: TRBV28; J: TRBJ1-4; DNA: TGTGCCACATCCCTGACTACAGGGGGAGGGTGGGGAAAACTGTTTTTT; CDR3: CATSLTTGGGWGKLFF
D: TRBD2; V: TRBV10-2; J: TRBJ2-7; DNA: TGCGCCAGCAGGGCGACTAGCGGGGGGGCCCCATACGAGCAGTACTTC; CDR3: CASRATSGGAPYEQYF
D: TRBD1; V: TRBV10-2; J: TRBJ2-7; DNA: TGCGCCAGCAGTCTCGGGACAGGGGGCTACGAGCAGTACTTC; CDR3: CASSLGTGGYEQYF
D: -; V: TRBV28; J: TRBJ2-7; DNA: TGTGCCAGCACCTTAACAGCGGAGTACGAGCAGTACTTC; CDR3: CASTLTAEYEQYF
D: -; V: TRBV9; J: TRBJ2-3; DNA: TGTGCCAGCAGCCGCTCTAGCGCAGATACGCAGTATTTT; CDR3: CASSRSSADTQYF
D: TRBD1; V: TRBV11-3; J: TRBJ2-3; DNA: TGTGCCAGCAGCTTAGGACAGGGTTACGCAGATACGCAGTATTTT; CDR3: CASSLGQGYADTQYF
D: TRBD2; V: TRBV27; J: TRBJ2-1; DNA: TGTGCCAGCAGTTTATATACTAGCGGGGGGGTGAATGAGCAGTTCTTC; CDR3: CASSLYTSGGVNEQFF
D: TRBD1; V: TRBV28; J: TRBJ1-6; DNA: TGTGCCACCCGACAGGGGGCCAATTCACCCCTCCACTTT; CDR3: CATRQGANSPLHF
D: TRBD1; V: TRBV6-4; J: TRBJ2-7; DNA: TGTGCCAGCAGTGCCTTAGCTGGGACAGGGTTCTACGAGCAGTACTTC; CDR3: CASSALAGTGFYEQYF
D: -; V: TRBV1; J: TRBJ1-6; DNA: TGCACCAGCAGCCAAGTTTTCAGGGTGGGGGGGTGTGGGAATTCACCCCTCCACTTT; CDR3: CTSSQVFRVGGCGNSPLHF
D: -; V: TRBV5-8; J: TRBJ1-3; DNA: TGTGCCAGCAGCTTGGATCGGGAACGGCCTGGAAACACCATATATTTT; CDR3: CASSLDRERPGNTIYF
D: TRBD2; V: TRBV28; J: TRBJ2-5; DNA: TGTGCCAGCAGCACACCGAGCGGGACTAGCGCCGCTGGGGAGACCCAGTACTTC; CDR3: CASSTPSGTSAAGETQYF
D: TRBD2; V: TRBV5-1; J: TRBJ2-1; DNA: TGCGCCAGCCAGAGCGGGGGGGTAGGTAATGAGCAGTTCTTC; CDR3: CASQSGGVGNEQFF